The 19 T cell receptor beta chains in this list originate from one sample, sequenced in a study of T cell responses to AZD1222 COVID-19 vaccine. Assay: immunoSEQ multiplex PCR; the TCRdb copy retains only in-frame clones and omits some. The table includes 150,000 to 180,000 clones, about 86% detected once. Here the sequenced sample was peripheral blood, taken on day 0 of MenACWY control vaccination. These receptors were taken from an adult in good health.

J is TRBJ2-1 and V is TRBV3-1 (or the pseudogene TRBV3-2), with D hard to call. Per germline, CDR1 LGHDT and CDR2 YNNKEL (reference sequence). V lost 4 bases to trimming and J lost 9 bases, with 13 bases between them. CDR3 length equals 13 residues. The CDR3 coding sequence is TGTGCCAGCAGCCCCATTCAGCGCGGTGAGCAGTTCTTC. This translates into CASSPIQRGEQFF.

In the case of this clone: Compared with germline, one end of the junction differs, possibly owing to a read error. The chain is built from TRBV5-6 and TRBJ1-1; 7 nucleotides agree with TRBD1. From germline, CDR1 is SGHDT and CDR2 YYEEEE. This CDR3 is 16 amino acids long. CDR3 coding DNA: TGTGCCGGCAGCGCACAGGGGTGGTATGGGAACACTGAAGCTTTCTTT. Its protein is CAGSAQGWYGNTEAFF.

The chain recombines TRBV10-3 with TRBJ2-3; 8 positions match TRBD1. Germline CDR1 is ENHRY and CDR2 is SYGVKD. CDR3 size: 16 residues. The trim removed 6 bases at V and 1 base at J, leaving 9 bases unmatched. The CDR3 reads CAISSRGRGGTDTQYF. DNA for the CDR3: TGTGCCATCAGCTCCAGGGGGCGAGGGGGCACAGATACGCAGTATTTT.

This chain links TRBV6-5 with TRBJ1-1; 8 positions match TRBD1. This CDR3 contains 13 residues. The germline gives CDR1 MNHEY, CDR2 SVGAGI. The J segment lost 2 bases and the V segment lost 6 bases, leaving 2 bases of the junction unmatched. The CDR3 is CASRGTGNTEAFF. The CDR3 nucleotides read TGTGCCAGCAGAGGGACAGGTAACACTGAAGCTTTCTTT.

CDR3 in amino acids: CSASAGQGAGGYTF. In nucleotides, the CDR3 is TGCAGTGCTAGTGCCGGACAGGGGGCTGGTGGCTACACCTTC. This rearrangement joins TRBV20-1 to TRBJ1-2, with 11 bases identical to TRBD1. The CDR3 runs 14 residues. Germline CDR1 DFQATT, CDR2 SNEGSKA (reference sequence). V was pared by 3 bases and J by 7 bases, with 7 bases of the junction left unmatched.

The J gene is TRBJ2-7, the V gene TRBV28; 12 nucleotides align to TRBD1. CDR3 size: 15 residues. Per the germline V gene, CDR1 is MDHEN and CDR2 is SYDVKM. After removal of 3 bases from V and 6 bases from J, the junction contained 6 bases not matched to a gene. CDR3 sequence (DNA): TGTGCCAGCAGTTTGGGCGGGACAGGGGGCGGCGAGCAGTACGTC. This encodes CASSLGGTGGGEQYV.

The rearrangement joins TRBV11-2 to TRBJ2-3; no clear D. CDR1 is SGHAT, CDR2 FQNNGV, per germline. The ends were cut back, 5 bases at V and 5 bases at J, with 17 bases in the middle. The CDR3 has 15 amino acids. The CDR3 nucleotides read TGTGCCAGCAGCCCCACCGGCTGGGGAAAAGATACGCAGTATTTT. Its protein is CASSPTGWGKDTQYF.

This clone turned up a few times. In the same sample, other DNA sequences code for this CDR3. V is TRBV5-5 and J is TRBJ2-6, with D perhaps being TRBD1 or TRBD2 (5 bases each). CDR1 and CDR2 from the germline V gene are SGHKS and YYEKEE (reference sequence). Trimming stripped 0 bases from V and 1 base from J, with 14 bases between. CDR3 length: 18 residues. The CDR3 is CASSLVGRGESGANVLTF. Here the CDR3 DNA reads TGTGCCAGCAGCTTGGTAGGTAGGGGAGAATCTGGGGCCAACGTCCTGACTTTC.

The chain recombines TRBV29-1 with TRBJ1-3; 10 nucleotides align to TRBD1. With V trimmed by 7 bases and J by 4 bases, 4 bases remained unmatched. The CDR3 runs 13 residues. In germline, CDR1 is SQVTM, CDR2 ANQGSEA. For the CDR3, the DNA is TGCAGCGCACGACAGGGGGCAGGAAACACCATATATTTT. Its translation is CSARQGAGNTIYF.

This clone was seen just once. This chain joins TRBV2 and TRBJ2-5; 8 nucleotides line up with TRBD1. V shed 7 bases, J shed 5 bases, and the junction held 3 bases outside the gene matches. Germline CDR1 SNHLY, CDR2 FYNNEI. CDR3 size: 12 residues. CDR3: CASKDRAETQYF. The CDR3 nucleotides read TGTGCCAGCAAGGACAGGGCGGAGACCCAGTACTTC.

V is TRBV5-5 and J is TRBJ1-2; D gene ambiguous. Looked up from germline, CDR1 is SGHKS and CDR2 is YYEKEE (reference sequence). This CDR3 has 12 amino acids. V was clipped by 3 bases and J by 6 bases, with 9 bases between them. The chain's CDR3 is CASSSIWDGYTF. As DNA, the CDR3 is TGTGCCAGCAGCTCCATTTGGGATGGCTACACCTTC.

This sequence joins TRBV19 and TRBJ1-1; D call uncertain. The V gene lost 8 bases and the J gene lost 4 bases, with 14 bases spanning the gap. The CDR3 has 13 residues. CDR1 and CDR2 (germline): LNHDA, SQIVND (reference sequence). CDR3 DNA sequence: TGTGCCAGTCGCCGGGTCCTCCGCACTGAAGCTTTCTTT. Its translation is CASRRVLRTEAFF.

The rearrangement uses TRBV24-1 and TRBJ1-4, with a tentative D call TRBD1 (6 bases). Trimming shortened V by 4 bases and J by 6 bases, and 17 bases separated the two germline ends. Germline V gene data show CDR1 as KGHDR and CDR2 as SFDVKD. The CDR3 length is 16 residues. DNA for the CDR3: TGTGCCACCAGTGAGACGACCGGGACACCTGATGAAAAACTGTTTTTT. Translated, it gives CATSETTGTPDEKLFF.

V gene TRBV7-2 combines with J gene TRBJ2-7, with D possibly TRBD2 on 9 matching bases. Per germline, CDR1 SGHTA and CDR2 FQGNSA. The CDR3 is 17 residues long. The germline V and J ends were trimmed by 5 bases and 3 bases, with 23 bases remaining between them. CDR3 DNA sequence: TGTGCCAGCAGCAGCGGACAGGGTTTAGCGGGGGACTACGAGCAGTACTTC. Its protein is CASSSGQGLAGDYEQYF.

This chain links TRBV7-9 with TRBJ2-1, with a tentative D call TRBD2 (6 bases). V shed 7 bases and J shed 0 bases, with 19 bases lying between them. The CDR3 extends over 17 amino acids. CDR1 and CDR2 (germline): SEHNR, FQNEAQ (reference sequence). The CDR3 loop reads CASTPLGGRGSYNEQFF. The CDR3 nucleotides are TGTGCCAGCACCCCTTTGGGGGGAAGGGGCTCCTACAATGAGCAGTTCTTC.

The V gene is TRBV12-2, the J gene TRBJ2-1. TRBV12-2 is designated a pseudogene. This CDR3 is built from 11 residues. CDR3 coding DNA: TGTGCAAGTCGTAGAAGGGATGAGCAGTTCTTC. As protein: CASRRRDEQFF.

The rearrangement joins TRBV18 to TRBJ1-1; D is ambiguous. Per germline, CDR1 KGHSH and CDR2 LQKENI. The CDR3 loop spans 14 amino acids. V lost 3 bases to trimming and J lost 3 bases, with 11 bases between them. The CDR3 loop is CASSPTGGDTEAFF. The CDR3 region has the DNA TGTGCCAGCTCACCCACGGGCGGGGACACTGAAGCTTTCTTT.

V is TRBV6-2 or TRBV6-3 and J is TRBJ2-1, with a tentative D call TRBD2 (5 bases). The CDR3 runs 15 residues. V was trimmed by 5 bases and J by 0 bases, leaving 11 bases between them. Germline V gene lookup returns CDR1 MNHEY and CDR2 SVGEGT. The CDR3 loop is CASSETGNSYNEQFF. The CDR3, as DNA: TGTGCCAGCAGTGAGACCGGGAACTCCTACAATGAGCAGTTCTTC.

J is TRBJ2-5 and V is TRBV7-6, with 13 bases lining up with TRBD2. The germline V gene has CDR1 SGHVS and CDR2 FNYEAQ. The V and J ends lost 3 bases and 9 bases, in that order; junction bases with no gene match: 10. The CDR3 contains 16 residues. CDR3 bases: TGTGCCAGCAGCTTTGGGGGACTAGCGGGGACAGTGGCCCAGTACTTC. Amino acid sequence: CASSFGGLAGTVAQYF. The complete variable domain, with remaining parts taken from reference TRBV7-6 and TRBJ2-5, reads GAGVSQSPRYKVTKRGQDVALRCDPISGHVSLYWYRQALGQGPEFLTYFNYEAQQDKSGLPNDRFSAERPEGSISTLTIQRTEQRDSAMYRCASSFGGLAGTVAQYFGPGTRLLVL.